The rows below give T cell receptor beta chains drawn from one sample of a study of T cell repertoires in cytomegalovirus infection. TCRdb itself ran the reads through MiXCR, one entry per CDR3 protein. Of some 350,000 distinct CDR3 sequences in the sample, less than 20% were seen once. The source material was PBMCs. Receptors were obtained from a human donor in good health (CMV status not recorded). Some clones in this sample may be carry-over from other donors' samples. Both conserved end residues are part of each CDR3.

V,J,CDR3
TRBV20-1,TRBJ1-4,CSAEQGANEKLFF
TRBV12-3/TRBV12-4,TRBJ1-6,CASSYLGGSSYNSPLHF
TRBV7-8,TRBJ2-3,CASSQGALGGGRTQYF
TRBV19,TRBJ2-2,CAIQKGNRDTGELFF
TRBV7-9,TRBJ1-2,CASSWTGVTLGYTF
TRBV7-8,TRBJ2-3,CASSLGAESTDTQYF
TRBV6-2/TRBV6-3,TRBJ1-1,CASSAGGALLTEAFF
TRBV2,TRBJ1-2,CASSEMEGLGGYTF
TRBV6-1,TRBJ1-2,CASSEGSYGYTF
TRBV7-6,TRBJ2-5,CASSSTVSRDQYF
TRBV19,TRBJ2-1,CASSIKQGNYNEQFF
TRBV29-1,TRBJ2-3,CSHTPGTRDTQYF
TRBV6-6,TRBJ1-6,CASSYSRTYNSPLHF
TRBV15,TRBJ1-1,CATSRGENTEAFF
TRBV7-3,TRBJ2-7,CASSGRFGAYEQYF
TRBV6-2/TRBV6-3,TRBJ2-1,CASSTYNEQFF
TRBV12-3/TRBV12-4,TRBJ2-5,CASSNGGTETQYF
TRBV12-3/TRBV12-4,TRBJ2-1,CASSPGRSAYNEQFF
TRBV10-3,TRBJ2-5,CAISEREGAETQYF
TRBV4-1,TRBJ1-1,CASSQRQLNAEAFF
TRBV4-2,TRBJ1-1,CASSQDPFRQGANTEAFF
TRBV20-1,TRBJ1-2,CSAGQSQGGYTF
TRBV7-8,TRBJ2-3,CASSLDEPWARGTDTQYF
TRBV7-9,TRBJ2-1,CASSLLVGSVQFF
TRBV27,TRBJ2-7,CASSRGPGNEQYF
TRBV19,TRBJ2-7,CASSIGTGGFSEQYF
TRBV7-9,TRBJ2-5,CASSSTGDQETQYF
TRBV3-1,TRBJ1-3,CASSQDRAAENTIYF
TRBV7-2,TRBJ1-4,CASSLRNPGEKLFF
TRBV30,TRBJ1-5,CAWSVRWGPRGSNQPQHF
TRBV7-6,TRBJ1-2,CASSLEQGPNYGYTF
TRBV7-9,TRBJ2-3,CASSFGDGTDTQYF
TRBV19,TRBJ2-2,CASSIAIWGEAGELFF
TRBV11-2,TRBJ2-1,CASSLEIGRQGDEQFF
TRBV18,TRBJ2-7,CASSLLLSEQYF
TRBV12-3/TRBV12-4,TRBJ2-1,CASIPRSVSYNEQFF
TRBV12-3/TRBV12-4,TRBJ2-5,CASSLAPGPETQYF
TRBV10-3,TRBJ1-2,CAISERVAGYTF
TRBV29-1,TRBJ1-2,CSAGQSYGYTF
TRBV20-1,TRBJ1-3,CSARESSNGNTIYF
TRBV12-3/TRBV12-4,TRBJ1-5,CASSHLTVNQPQHF
TRBV7-2,TRBJ2-2,CASSSRKGELFF
TRBV27,TRBJ2-3,CASSKGLAATDTQYF
TRBV15,TRBJ2-3,CATRRTGRDTQYF
TRBV18,TRBJ2-1,CASSPRTSVSSYNEQFF
TRBV20-1,TRBJ2-1,CSARSILADYNEQFF
TRBV28,TRBJ1-1,CASSPGTGGLNTEAFF
TRBV10-3,TRBJ2-7,CAISELQGASYEQYF
TRBV12-3/TRBV12-4,TRBJ2-7,CASTRTGSYEQYF
TRBV19,TRBJ2-2,CASSSRGKNTGELFF
TRBV5-1,TRBJ2-1,CASSSGGSDNEQFF
TRBV3-1,TRBJ1-2,CASSPGPGDGYTF
TRBV7-2,TRBJ2-3,CASSLIPSGSTDTQYF
TRBV4-1,TRBJ2-1,CASSPKGEGTSNEQFF
TRBV20-1,TRBJ2-3,CSASPSGDSADTQYF
TRBV5-6,TRBJ2-3,CASSSETSGKTLAQYF
TRBV7-6,TRBJ1-3,CASSLKAQGNTIYF
TRBV12-3/TRBV12-4,TRBJ2-1,CASSARTYNNDQFF
TRBV12-3/TRBV12-4,TRBJ2-3,CTSTLKYTQYF